This T cell receptor (beta chain) comes out of a study of control samples from healthy donors and cancer patients. TCRdb's copy holds only in-frame clones and misses some; the assay was immunoSEQ multiplex PCR. The data contain fewer than 130,000 clones, around 89% of them seen just once; the ten biggest clones take up 3.5% to 4.5%. Germline CDR1 reads LNHDA; CDR2 reads SQIVND (reference sequence). The CDR3 is 13 amino acids. V was shortened by 3 bases and J by 0 bases, with 6 bases between the two germline ends. V and J are TRBV19 and TRBJ2-7; D is perhaps TRBD2 (5 bases). The origin of this receptor is a woman in her sixties or seventies with lung cancer. The sample consisted of PBMCs. DNA for the CDR3: TGTGCCAGTAGTATTCGGGACTCCTACGAGCAGTACTTC. This sequence encodes CASSIRDSYEQYF.